A single sample is the source of the 26 T cell receptor beta chains below, sequenced in a study of blood T cells in healthy people across ages. A J-beta primer mix and a sample-barcoded 5' primer were used in a second PCR of roughly 6 to 12 cycles. MiXCR, applied by TCRdb to the 5' RACE reads, yields one record per CDR3 protein. In the table there are approximately 1.5 million distinct CDR3 sequences, less than 45% of which are singletons. Sequenced input: blood. These receptors came from a woman aged 18 to 35 in good health.

This sequence joins TRBV12-3 or TRBV12-4 and TRBJ2-7; 9 bases agree with TRBD2. The end of the DNA fits TRBJ2-5 better, so the J call may be wrong. This CDR3 spans 15 amino acids. CDR3 in amino acids: CASSSVAGAEETQYF. The CDR3 coding sequence is TGTGCCAGCAGTTCGGTAGCGGGGGCTGAGGAGACCCAGTACTTC.

J is TRBJ2-7 and V is TRBV9; the match to TRBD1 covers 8 bases. J gave up 6 bases and V 4 bases, and 9 bases lay outside the gene matches. This CDR3 has 14 residues. CDR1 SGDLS and CDR2 YYNGEE come from the germline V gene. Written as DNA, the CDR3 is TGTGCCAGCAGCCCGGACAGGGAACGTGGCGAGCAGTACTTC. Translated: CASSPDRERGEQYF.

There are many counts of this clonotype. The chain is built from TRBV6-6 and TRBJ1-1; TRBD1 might be the D (5 bases). V lost 3 bases to trimming and J lost 1 base, with 9 bases between them. CDR1 is MNHNY, CDR2 SVGAGI, per germline (reference sequence). The CDR3 totals 14 residues. CDR3 loop: CASSYDRGNTEAFF. The CDR3 coding sequence is TGTGCCAGCAGTTATGACAGAGGGAACACTGAAGCTTTCTTT.

In its sample, this clonotype was seen many times. The chain couples TRBV7-3 to TRBJ2-3, with D possibly matching TRBD2 (5 bases). The CDR3 contains 15 residues. Trimming pared 3 bases from V and 1 base from J, leaving 11 bases between. Germline CDR1 and CDR2: SGHTA and FQGTGA. CDR3 nucleotides: TGTGCCAGCAGCTTGTATGGGAGCGGCACAGATACGCAGTATTTT. It encodes CASSLYGSGTDTQYF.

In this sample, this clonotype turned up a few times. The chain combines TRBV7-8 with TRBJ2-3; D is perhaps TRBD2 (5 bases). Trimming took 1 base from V and 8 from J, leaving 13 bases between them. Germline V gene sequence: CDR1 SGHVS, CDR2 FQNEAQ. The CDR3 has 14 residues. The CDR3 region has the DNA TGTGCCAGCAGCTTAGATTCGGGAAGGGTTACGCAGTATTTT. It translates to CASSLDSGRVTQYF.

The V and J genes are TRBV30 and TRBJ2-1; 8 positions agree with TRBD1. The CDR3 loop spans 15 amino acids. CDR1 is GTSNPN and CDR2 is SVGIG in the germline V gene (reference sequence). Trimming removed 5 bases from V and 4 bases from J; junction bases left unmatched: 10. CDR3 in DNA: TGTGCCTGGGGACAGGGCGACGCCGGATACAATGAGCAGTTCTTC. Its protein product is CAWGQGDAGYNEQFF. Complete variable domain (other parts from reference TRBV30 and TRBJ2-1): SQTIHQWPATLVQPVGSPLSLECTVEGTSNPNLYWYRQAAGRGLQLLFYSVGIGQISSEVPQNLSASRPQDRQFILSSKKLLLSDSGFYLCAWGQGDAGYNEQFFGPGTRLTVL.

The V call is TRBV6-6, the J call TRBJ2-1; 7 bases fit TRBD2. Germline V gene sequence: CDR1 MNHNY, CDR2 SVGAGI (reference sequence). The CDR3 extends over 12 amino acids. The J segment lost 5 bases and the V segment lost 6 bases, leaving 1 base of the junction unmatched. The CDR3 DNA reads TGTGCCAGCAGGGGGGGGGACAATGAGCAGTTCTTC. This translates into CASRGGDNEQFF.

The chain has TRBV20-1 and TRBJ2-1, with 8 nucleotides matching TRBD1. The end of the DNA is better explained by TRBJ2-7, so the J call may be wrong. The CDR3 extends over 15 amino acids. Germline V gene sequence: CDR1 DFQATT, CDR2 SNEGSKA (reference sequence). As DNA, the CDR3 is TGCAGTGCTACTTCGGGACAGGTTAACTACAATGAGCAGTACTTC. Protein: CSATSGQVNYNEQYF.

Only a few counts were recorded for this clonotype. The chain recombines TRBV10-3 with TRBJ2-3; D is possibly TRBD1 (5 bases). Germline V gene lookup returns CDR1 ENHRY and CDR2 SYGVKD. The CDR3 sequence is 13 residues long. V was pared by 6 bases and J by 2 bases, with 9 bases between. This chain's CDR3 is CAISLGATDTQYF. In nucleotides, the CDR3 is TGTGCCATCAGCCTAGGGGCCACAGATACGCAGTATTTT.

This chain connects TRBV29-1 to TRBJ2-5; no reliable D call. There are 14 residues in the CDR3. V gave up 1 base and J gave up 11 bases, with 20 bases separating them. CDR1 SQVTM and CDR2 ANQGSEA come from the germline V gene. The CDR3 here is CSVEGLQIQNEQYF. CDR3 coding DNA: TGCAGCGTTGAAGGATTGCAGATTCAAAATGAGCAGTACTTC.

The J gene is TRBJ2-3, the V gene TRBV29-1; D is possibly TRBD1 or TRBD2 (5 bases each). With 8 bases removed from V and 3 bases from J, the gap between germline ends came to 15 bases. Germline lookup yields CDR1 SQVTM and CDR2 ANQGSEA. The CDR3 runs 13 residues. In nucleotides, the CDR3 is TGCAGCTCCTGGGGGTACGAAACAGATACGCAGTATTTT. It translates to CSSWGYETDTQYF.

This clonotype showed up many times. CDR3 in amino acids: CSFRENSNQPQHF. In DNA form, the CDR3 reads TGCAGCTTTAGGGAAAATAGCAATCAGCCCCAGCATTTT. This chain uses TRBV29-1 with TRBJ1-5; D remains ambiguous. Germline V gene lookup returns CDR1 SQVTM and CDR2 ANQGSEA. The V gene lost 8 bases and the J gene lost 0 bases, with 11 bases spanning the gap. The CDR3 sequence is 13 residues long. Variable domain in full (rest from reference TRBV29-1 and TRBJ1-5): SAVISQKPSRDICQRGTSLTIQCQVDSQVTMMFWYRQQPGQSLTLIATANQGSEATYESGFVIDKFPISRPNLTFSTLTVSNMSPEDSSIYLCSFRENSNQPQHFGDGTRLSIL.

The chain uses TRBV7-9 and TRBJ2-5; D gene uncertain. The CDR3 is made up of 12 amino acids. CDR1 SEHNR and CDR2 FQNEAQ come from the germline V gene (reference sequence). V dropped 5 bases and J dropped 11 bases, with 15 bases sitting between them. This chain's CDR3 is CASSPLIDEQYF. The CDR3 DNA reads as TGTGCCAGCAGCCCTCTTATCGATGAGCAGTACTTC. Full variable domain (missing parts from reference TRBV7-9 and TRBJ2-5): DTGVSQNPRHKITKRGQNVTFRCDPISEHNRLYWYRQTLGQGPEFLTYFQNEAQLEKSRLLSDRFSAERPKGSFSTLEIQRTEQGDSAMYLCASSPLIDEQYFGPGTRLLVL.

This clonotype was recorded a few times. This sequence joins TRBV5-1 and TRBJ2-4; 9 bases match TRBD2. The CDR3 loop spans 14 amino acids. Per the germline V gene, CDR1 is SGHRS and CDR2 is YFSETQ. V was clipped by 0 bases and J by 7 bases; unmatched bases: 2. DNA of the CDR3: TGCGCCAGCAGCTTGGATAGCGGGAGCAACATTCAGTACTTC. Translating gives CASSLDSGSNIQYF.

This clonotype was seen more than once but under ten times. One end of the junction does not line up with germline, which may come from a read error. The chain employs TRBV7-9 and TRBJ2-3; TRBD2 is a possible D gene (5 bases). The CDR3 consists of 15 residues. Per the germline V gene, CDR1 is SEHNR and CDR2 is FQNEAQ (reference sequence). This chain's CDR3 is CASSFPRAGTDTQYF. The CDR3 DNA is TGCGCCAGCAGCTTTCCGCGGGCGGGCACAGATACGCAGTATTTT.

The chain combines TRBV7-2 with TRBJ1-1; no clear D. Trimming took off 3 bases at V and 1 base at J, with 9 bases between the two ends. The CDR3 has 14 residues. Germline lookup yields CDR1 SGHTA and CDR2 FQGNSA. The CDR3 reads CASSFQSRNTEAFF. In DNA form, the CDR3 reads TGTGCCAGCAGCTTCCAATCACGGAACACTGAAGCTTTCTTT.

The chain joins TRBV5-1 to TRBJ1-1, with TRBD1 matching over 10 bases. Germline loops: CDR1 SGHRS, CDR2 YFSETQ. This CDR3 has 15 amino acids. V lost 0 bases and J lost 5; bases outside the gene matches: 4. CDR3 sequence: CASSLEGTGETEAFF. The CDR3 DNA reads TGCGCCAGCAGCTTGGAGGGGACAGGGGAGACTGAAGCTTTCTTT. Based on the CDR3 plus reference TRBV5-1 and TRBJ1-1, the full variable domain is KAGVTQTPRYLIKTRGQQVTLSCSPISGHRSVSWYQQTPGQGLQFLFEYFSETQRNKGNFPGRFSGRQFSNSRSEMNVSTLELGDSALYLCASSLEGTGETEAFFGQGTRLTVV.

The chain couples TRBV27 to TRBJ2-5; D may match TRBD1 or TRBD2 (5 bases each). Judging by the DNA end, TRBJ2-7 fits better; the J call may be wrong. This CDR3 spans 14 amino acids. Germline lookup yields CDR1 MNHEY and CDR2 SMNVEV (reference sequence). The CDR3 coding sequence is TGTGCCAGCAGTGTAGTCGGGACGATGGGCGAGCAGTACTTC. It specifies CASSVVGTMGEQYF.

This chain connects TRBV21-1 to TRBJ1-4; TRBD1 is the table's D call and was not checked against the DNA. TRBV21-1 is listed as a pseudogene. This CDR3 has 14 residues. As DNA, the CDR3 is TGTGCCAGCCTAGGGGACAGGGGGCGTGAAAAACTGTTTTTT. This sequence encodes CASLGDRGREKLFF.

This clonotype was detected only a few times. The chain couples TRBV12-3 or TRBV12-4 to TRBJ2-3, with D unresolved. The V end lost 2 bases, the J end lost 11 bases, and 11 bases lay between the germline ends. The CDR3 has 12 residues. The CDR3 here is CASSLRASVQYF. DNA of the CDR3: TGTGCCAGCAGTTTAAGGGCGTCGGTGCAGTATTTT.

The gene calls are TRBV2 and TRBJ2-2; 12 bases match TRBD2. CDR1 SNHLY and CDR2 FYNNEI come from the germline V gene. The ends lost 3 bases at V and 7 bases at J; junction bases unmatched: 3. The CDR3 consists of 15 residues. The chain's CDR3 is CASSERLAGVGELFF. Here the CDR3 DNA reads TGTGCCAGCAGTGAGCGACTAGCGGGGGTCGGGGAGCTGTTTTTT. Full variable domain (missing parts from reference TRBV2 and TRBJ2-2): EPEVTQTPSHQVTQMGQEVILRCVPISNHLYFYWYRQILGQKVEFLVSFYNNEISEKSEIFDDQFSVERPDGSNFTLKIRSTKLEDSAMYFCASSERLAGVGELFFGEGSRLTVL.

The CDR3 here is CATSRLAGEQFF. Here the CDR3 DNA reads TGTGCCACCAGCAGACTAGCGGGAGAGCAGTTCTTC. This chain uses TRBV15 with TRBJ2-1; 9 bases line up with TRBD2. The germline gives CDR1 LNHNV, CDR2 YYDKDF (reference sequence). This CDR3 region has 12 residues. V lost 2 bases to trimming and J lost 10 bases; unmatched junction nucleotides: 0.

J is TRBJ1-2 and V is TRBV7-3, with D perhaps TRBD1 (5 bases). Trimming left V 5 bases short and J 8 bases short, with 15 bases between. Germline loops: CDR1 SGHTA, CDR2 FQGTGA. The CDR3 totals 13 residues. The CDR3 spells CASSRDRRYGYTF. As DNA, the CDR3 is TGTGCCAGCAGCCGAGACAGAAGATACGGCTACACCTTC.

The chain carries TRBV5-1 and TRBJ1-6; 9 bases agree with TRBD1. The CDR3 runs 16 residues. V trimming: 5 bases; J trimming: 9 bases; junction bases outside the gene matches: 12. CDR1 and CDR2 from the germline V gene are SGHRS and YFSETQ. This CDR3 reads CASREMAGQGFSPLHF. DNA for the CDR3: TGCGCCAGCAGAGAGATGGCTGGACAGGGGTTTTCACCCCTCCACTTT. Full variable domain (rest looked up from reference TRBV5-1 and TRBJ1-6): KAGVTQTPRYLIKTRGQQVTLSCSPISGHRSVSWYQQTPGQGLQFLFEYFSETQRNKGNFPGRFSGRQFSNSRSEMNVSTLELGDSALYLCASREMAGQGFSPLHFGNGTRLTVT.

The J gene is TRBJ1-5, the V gene TRBV12-3 or TRBV12-4; 7 positions agree with TRBD1. This CDR3 spans 17 amino acids. J gave up 3 bases and V 1 base, and 9 bases lay outside the gene matches. Here the CDR3 reads CASSLGIRTGVNQPQHF. The CDR3 nucleotides are TGTGCCAGCAGTTTAGGCATCCGAACAGGGGTCAATCAGCCCCAGCATTTT.

Only a few counts were recorded for this clonotype. This chain joins TRBV20-1 and TRBJ2-3; 11 bases fit TRBD2. V trimming: 0 bases; J trimming: 4 bases; junction bases outside the gene matches: 3. Per the germline V gene, CDR1 is DFQATT and CDR2 is SNEGSKA (reference sequence). The CDR3 sequence is 15 residues long. CDR3 DNA: TGCAGTGCTAGAGATGCTAGCGGGGGGTCAGATACGCAGTATTTT. Its protein is CSARDASGGSDTQYF.